Listed below are T cell receptor beta chains from one sample, sequenced in a study of T cell changes during pregnancy in multiple sclerosis. Clones were sequenced by immunoSEQ multiplex PCR, and TCRdb holds only the in-frame ones, with some missing. The sample shows about 77,000 clones, roughly 91% of them seen only once. Sequences were derived from peripheral blood, sampled after pregnancy. These receptors were obtained from a female donor in good health, enrolled as a control in a pregnancy study. Each CDR3 is given without its conserved first and last residue.

>TRBJ1-5|TRBV7-9
ASSLEKGIAKRNQPQH
>TRBJ2-7|TRBV28
ASRIGLAGSYEQY
>TRBJ2-2|TRBV18
ASSPLDRGTGELF
>TRBJ2-7|TRBV18
ASSPYRDRVVLGQY
>TRBJ2-1|TRBV27
ASKGWDFYNEQF
>TRBJ2-7|TRBV27
ASRTSGRPLTYEQY
>TRBJ2-7|TRBV18
ASSRTGSYEQY
>TRBJ2-1|TRBV28
ASSFPNEQF
>TRBJ1-4|TRBV2
ASVQGVVEKLF
>TRBJ1-6|TRBV6-1
ASRILGGDSPLH
>TRBJ2-1|TRBV11-2
ASSIGSRGGTQF
>TRBJ2-2|TRBV12-5
ASGLELAGAGELF
>TRBJ2-2|TRBV7-3
ASSLLGRDTGELF
>TRBJ1-6|TRBV14
ASSLPGSYNSPLH
>TRBJ2-1|TRBV18
ASSPSGPYNEQF
>TRBJ1-2|TRBV7-9
ASSLMQVEDGYT
>TRBJ1-1|TRBV5-1
ASSLGTGVNTEAF
>TRBJ2-2|TRBV2
ASSVLAGGTGELF
>TRBJ2-7|TRBV5-6
ASSLSSGIEQY
>TRBJ1-2|TRBV28
ASSLYSRGYT
>TRBJ2-7|TRBV28
ASSSQGSFNYEQY
>TRBJ2-2|TRBV2
ASSESEAKGHLGELF
>TRBJ2-7|TRBV6-1
ASTRDGDRVYEQY
>TRBJ1-2|TRBV2
ASSVQANYGYT
>TRBJ2-1|TRBV6-6
ASRPGTGGQF
>TRBJ2-2|TRBV7-3
ASSFFGRGSSNTGELF
>TRBJ1-1|TRBV5-6
ASSFKGAYTEAF
>TRBJ2-7|TRBV7-2
ASSSSGTYEQY
>TRBJ2-7|TRBV4-2
ASSQETGGGSYEQY
>TRBJ2-2|TRBV21-1
ASNIASGGTTNTGELF
>TRBJ2-1|TRBV10-3
AIRDSPNEQF
>TRBJ2-7|TRBV30
AWRREGGSYEQY
>TRBJ2-3|TRBV7-2
ASSLRGHPSTDTQY
>TRBJ1-2|TRBV27
ASSWGGANPMGYT
>TRBJ1-1|TRBV19
ASTNRGIEAF
>TRBJ2-1|TRBV7-2
ASSLDRTSGRAGYNEQF
>TRBJ2-7|TRBV11-2
ASSQTLGGGYEQY
>TRBJ1-5|TRBV5-5
ASSLQGNSNQPQH
>TRBJ2-1|TRBV7-2
ASSAQGPLISNEQF
>TRBJ2-3|TRBV5-1
ASSLSAASGSTDTQY
>TRBJ2-1|TRBV9
ASSTDSGSYNEQF
>TRBJ2-5|TRBV5-5
ASSLLVLPWETQY
>TRBJ1-4|TRBV5-1
ASSPLATNEKLF
>TRBJ1-1|TRBV13
ASSLGGSMNTEAF
>TRBJ2-5|TRBV29-1
SVDVGPAQETQY
>TRBJ1-2|TRBV5-1
ASSLEAVNYGYT